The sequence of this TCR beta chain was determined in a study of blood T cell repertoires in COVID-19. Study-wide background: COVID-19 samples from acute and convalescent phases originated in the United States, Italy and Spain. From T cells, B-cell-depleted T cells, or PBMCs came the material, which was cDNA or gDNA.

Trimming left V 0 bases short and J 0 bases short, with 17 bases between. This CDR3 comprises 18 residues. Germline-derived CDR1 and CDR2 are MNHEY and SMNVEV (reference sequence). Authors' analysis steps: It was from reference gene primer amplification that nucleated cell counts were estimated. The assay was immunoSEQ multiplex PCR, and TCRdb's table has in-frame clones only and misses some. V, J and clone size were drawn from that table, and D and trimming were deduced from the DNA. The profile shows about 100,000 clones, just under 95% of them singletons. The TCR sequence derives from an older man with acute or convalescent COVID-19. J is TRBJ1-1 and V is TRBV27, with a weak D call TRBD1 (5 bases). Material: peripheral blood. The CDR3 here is CASSLSTHSGFLNTEAFF. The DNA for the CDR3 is TGTGCCAGCAGTTTATCCACTCATTCAGGGTTCCTGAACACTGAAGCTTTCTTT.